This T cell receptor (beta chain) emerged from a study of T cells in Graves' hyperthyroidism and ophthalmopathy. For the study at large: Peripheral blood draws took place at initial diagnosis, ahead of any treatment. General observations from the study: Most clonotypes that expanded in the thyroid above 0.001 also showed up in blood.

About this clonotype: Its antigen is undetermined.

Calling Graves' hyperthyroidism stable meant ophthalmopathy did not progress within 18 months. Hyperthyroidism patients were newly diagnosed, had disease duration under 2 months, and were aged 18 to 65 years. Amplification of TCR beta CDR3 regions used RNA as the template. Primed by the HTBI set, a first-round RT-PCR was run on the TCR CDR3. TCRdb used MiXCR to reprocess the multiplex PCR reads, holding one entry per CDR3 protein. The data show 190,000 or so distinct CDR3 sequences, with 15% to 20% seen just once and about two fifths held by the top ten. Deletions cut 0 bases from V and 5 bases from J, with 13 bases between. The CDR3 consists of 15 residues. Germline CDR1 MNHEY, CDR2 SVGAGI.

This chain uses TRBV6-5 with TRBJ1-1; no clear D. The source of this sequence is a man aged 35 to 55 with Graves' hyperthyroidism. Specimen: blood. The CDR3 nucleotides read TGTGCCAGCAGTTACTCGAGGAGGGCTGGAACTGAAGCTTTCTTT. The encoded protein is CASSYSRRAGTEAFF.